One T cell receptor (beta chain) is described in this entry. Its antigen is still unknown. The CDR3 loop spans 13 amino acids. V was shortened by 6 bases and J by 8 bases, with 15 bases between the two germline ends. Germline V gene lookup returns CDR1 SGHDT and CDR2 YYEEEE. This specimen comes from a study of T cell responses to AZD1222 COVID-19 vaccine. Study results and caveats: There were mostly white British donors and more females than males, and clonal diversity was possibly underestimated. Vaccine-associated CD4 TCRs ranged over spike, dominating at 160-218 and 743-854. Spike-specific TCR breadth and depth were elevated following two AZD1222 doses. Within unmutated variant regions lay the reported targets of nearly half of spike-specific TCRs.

Profiling relied on immunoSEQ multiplex PCR, and the TCRdb table lists in-frame clones only, not all of them. The repertoire holds tens of thousands of clones, with around 92% as singletons. The genes are TRBV5-6 and TRBJ2-1; no reliable D call. The TCR sequence derives from an adult in good health. The sequences come from peripheral blood, collected on day 0 of AZD1222 vaccination. In DNA form, the CDR3 reads TGTGCCAGCACCTACGGTTCCGGCGATGAGCAGTTCTTC. Translating it yields CASTYGSGDEQFF.